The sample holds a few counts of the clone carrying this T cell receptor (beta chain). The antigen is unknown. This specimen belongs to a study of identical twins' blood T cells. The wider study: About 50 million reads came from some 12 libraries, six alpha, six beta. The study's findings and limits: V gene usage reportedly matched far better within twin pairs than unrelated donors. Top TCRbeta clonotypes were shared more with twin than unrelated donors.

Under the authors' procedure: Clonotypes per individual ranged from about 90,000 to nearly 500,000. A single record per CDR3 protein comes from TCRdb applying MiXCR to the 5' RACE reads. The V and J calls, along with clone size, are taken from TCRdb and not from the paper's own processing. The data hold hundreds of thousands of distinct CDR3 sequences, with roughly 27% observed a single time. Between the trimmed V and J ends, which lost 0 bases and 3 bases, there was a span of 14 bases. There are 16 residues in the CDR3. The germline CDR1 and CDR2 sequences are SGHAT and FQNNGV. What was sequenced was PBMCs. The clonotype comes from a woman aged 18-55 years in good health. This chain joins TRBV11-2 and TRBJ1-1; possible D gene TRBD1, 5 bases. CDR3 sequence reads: CASSLDGGSVDTEAFF. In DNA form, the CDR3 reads TGTGCCAGCAGCTTAGATGGGGGTTCAGTGGACACTGAAGCTTTCTTT. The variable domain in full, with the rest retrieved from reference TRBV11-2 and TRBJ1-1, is EAGVAQSPRYKIIEKRQSVAFWCNPISGHATLYWYQQILGQGPKLLIQFQNNGVVDDSQLPKDRFSAERLKGVDSTLKIQPAKLEDSAVYLCASSLDGGSVDTEAFFGQGTRLTVV.